The 10 T cell receptor beta chains listed next were all sequenced from one sample in a study of T cells after yellow fever vaccination. TCRdb reprocessed the 5' RACE reads with MiXCR, giving one entry per CDR3 protein. The sample has some 29,000 distinct CDR3 sequences, around 5% seen once. Material: CD8+ T cells sorted from PBMCs, obtained 10 days after the yellow fever booster vaccination. Receptors originate from a man aged 25 to 45 who received the YFV17D yellow fever vaccine.

This clonotype was seen ten or more times. The chain uses TRBV7-9 and TRBJ2-1; D gene ambiguous. The V and J ends lost 7 bases and 8 bases respectively, with 18 bases between them. The CDR3 is made up of 14 amino acids. The germline CDR1 and CDR2 sequences are SEHNR and FQNEAQ (reference sequence). In nucleotides, the CDR3 is TGTGCCAGCACTTCCCCTATTTTGACCCATGAGCAGTTCTTC. It encodes CASTSPILTHEQFF.

This clonotype was observed many times. The V call is TRBV27, the J call TRBJ2-1, with 7 bases aligning to TRBD2. CDR1 and CDR2 (germline): MNHEY, SMNVEV (reference sequence). The trim removed 0 bases at V and 5 bases at J, leaving 7 bases unmatched. The CDR3 runs 16 residues. CDR3 protein: CASSLSSPSGDNEQFF. In DNA, the CDR3 is TGTGCCAGCAGTTTATCATCCCCTAGCGGTGACAATGAGCAGTTCTTC.

This clonotype appeared many times. V is TRBV7-9 and J is TRBJ2-7, with D tentatively TRBD2 (6 bases). The V end was cut by 6 bases, the J end by 3 bases, with 9 bases between. The CDR3 contains 12 residues. Germline V gives CDR1 SEHNR, CDR2 FQNEAQ (reference sequence). The CDR3: CASRTGVYEQYF. The CDR3, as DNA: TGTGCCAGCAGGACGGGGGTCTACGAGCAGTACTTC.

This clonotype was seen many times. The J gene is TRBJ2-7, the V gene TRBV5-6, with D possibly being TRBD1 (5 bases). The length of the CDR3 is 13 residues. Germline V gives CDR1 SGHDT, CDR2 YYEEEE. The V end lost 5 bases, the J end lost 0 bases, and 9 bases lay between the germline ends. The CDR3 nucleotides are TGTGCCAGCAGGGGCCAGGGCTCCTACGAGCAGTACTTC. This sequence encodes CASRGQGSYEQYF.

This clonotype was found many times. J is TRBJ2-5 and V is TRBV27; D may be TRBD2 (6 bases). Trimming shortened V by 5 bases and J by 5 bases, and 18 bases separated the two germline ends. Germline V gene lookup returns CDR1 MNHEY and CDR2 SMNVEV (reference sequence). The CDR3 runs to 15 residues. CDR3 bases: TGTGCCAGCAGTCCCCGCGCCGGCGGGGTGGAGACCCAGTACTTC. Residues: CASSPRAGGVETQYF.

This clonotype has ten or more counts. CDR3 in DNA: TGTGCCAGCAGTTCCGGGACAGGGGAAGAGACCCAGTACTTC. Translated, it gives CASSSGTGEETQYF. J is TRBJ2-5 and V is TRBV12-3 or TRBV12-4, with TRBD1 identical over 10 bases. V was pared by 4 bases and J by 3 bases, with 2 bases of the junction left unmatched. The CDR3 is 14 residues long.

This clonotype was observed many times. The gene calls are TRBV24-1 and TRBJ2-5; weak D call: TRBD1 (5 bases). V lost 0 bases and J 5 bases, leaving 12 bases between the germline ends. Germline loops: CDR1 KGHDR, CDR2 SFDVKD. The CDR3 is 15 residues long. CDR3 residues: CATSDLSGPAETQYF. The CDR3 region has the DNA TGTGCCACCAGTGATTTGTCAGGGCCGGCTGAGACCCAGTACTTC.

This clonotype was seen repeatedly, ten times or more. V is TRBV6-6 and J is TRBJ2-5; unclear D gene. The germline CDR1 and CDR2 sequences are MNHNY and SVGAGI (reference sequence). CDR3 length: 13 residues. V lost 2 bases and J lost 2, with 6 bases in between. This chain's CDR3 is CASSYVVQETQYF. The DNA for the CDR3 is TGTGCCAGCAGTTACGTAGTGCAAGAGACCCAGTACTTC.

This clonotype occurred many times. This sequence joins TRBV20-1 and TRBJ2-7; 9 bases are shared with TRBD1. CDR3 length: 13 amino acids. The junction had 8 bases not matched to a gene; V was cut back by 6 bases and J by 5 bases. CDR1 is DFQATT, CDR2 SNEGSKA, per germline (reference sequence). CDR3 nucleotide sequence: TGCAGTGCGTCTCCCGGGACAGGGAACGAGCAGTACTTC. Translating it yields CSASPGTGNEQYF.

This clonotype was seen ten or more times. The rearrangement joins TRBV12-3 or TRBV12-4 to TRBJ2-5, with a tentative D call TRBD1 (6 bases). V was trimmed by 2 bases and J by 7 bases, leaving 11 bases between them. The CDR3 totals 13 residues. CDR3 loop: CASSLYRVGTQYF. For the CDR3, the DNA is TGTGCCAGCAGTTTATACAGGGTTGGGACCCAGTACTTC.